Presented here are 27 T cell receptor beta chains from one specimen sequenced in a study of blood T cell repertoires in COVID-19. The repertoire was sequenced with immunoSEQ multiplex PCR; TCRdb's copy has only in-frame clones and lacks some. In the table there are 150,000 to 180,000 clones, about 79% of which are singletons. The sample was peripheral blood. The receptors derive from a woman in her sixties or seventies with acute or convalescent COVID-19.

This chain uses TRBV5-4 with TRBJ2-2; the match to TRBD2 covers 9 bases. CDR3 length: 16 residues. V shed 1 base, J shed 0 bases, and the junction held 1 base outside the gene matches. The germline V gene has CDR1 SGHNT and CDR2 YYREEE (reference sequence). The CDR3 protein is CASSLQRGANTGELFF. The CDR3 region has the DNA TGTGCCAGCAGCTTGCAGCGGGGGGCGAACACCGGGGAGCTGTTTTTT.

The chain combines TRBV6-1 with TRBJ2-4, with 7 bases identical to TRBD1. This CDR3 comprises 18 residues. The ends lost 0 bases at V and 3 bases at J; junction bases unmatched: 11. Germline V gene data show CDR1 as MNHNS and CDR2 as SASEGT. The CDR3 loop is CASSEAQGTVIIKNIQYF. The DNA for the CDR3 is TGTGCCAGCAGTGAAGCGCAGGGGACAGTAATCATCAAAAACATTCAGTACTTC.

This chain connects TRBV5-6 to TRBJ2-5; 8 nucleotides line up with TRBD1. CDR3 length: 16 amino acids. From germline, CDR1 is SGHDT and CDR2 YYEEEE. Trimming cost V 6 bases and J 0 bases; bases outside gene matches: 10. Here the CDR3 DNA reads TGTGCCAGCACCTGGGGGGACAGGTCGTACCAAGAGACCCAGTACTTC. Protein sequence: CASTWGDRSYQETQYF.

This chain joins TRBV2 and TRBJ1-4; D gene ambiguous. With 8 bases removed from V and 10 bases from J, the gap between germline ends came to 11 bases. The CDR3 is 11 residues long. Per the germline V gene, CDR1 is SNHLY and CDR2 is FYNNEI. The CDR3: CASGERPKLFF. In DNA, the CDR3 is TGTGCCAGCGGGGAGCGGCCAAAACTGTTTTTT.

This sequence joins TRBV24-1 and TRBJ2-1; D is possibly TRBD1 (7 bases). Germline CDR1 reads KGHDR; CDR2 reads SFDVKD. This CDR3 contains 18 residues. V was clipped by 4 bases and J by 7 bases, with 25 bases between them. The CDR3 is CATSDPSGAGTRGNEQFF. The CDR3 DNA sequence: TGTGCCACCAGTGACCCCTCGGGGGCGGGCACCAGGGGGAATGAGCAGTTCTTC.

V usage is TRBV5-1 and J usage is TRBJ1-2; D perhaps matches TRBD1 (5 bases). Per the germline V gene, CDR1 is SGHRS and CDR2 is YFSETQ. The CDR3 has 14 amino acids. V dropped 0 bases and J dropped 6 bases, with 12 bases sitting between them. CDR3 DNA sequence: TGCGCCAGCAGCTTGGATGGGCAGGGTGATGGCTACACCTTC. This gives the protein CASSLDGQGDGYTF.

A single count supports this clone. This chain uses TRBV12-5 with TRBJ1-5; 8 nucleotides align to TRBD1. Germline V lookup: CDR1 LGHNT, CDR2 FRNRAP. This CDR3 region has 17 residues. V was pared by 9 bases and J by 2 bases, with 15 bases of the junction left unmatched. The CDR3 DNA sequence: TGTGCTAGCATTGGGCAACAGGCGGGACAGGGCAATCAGCCCCAGCATTTT. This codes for CASIGQQAGQGNQPQHF.

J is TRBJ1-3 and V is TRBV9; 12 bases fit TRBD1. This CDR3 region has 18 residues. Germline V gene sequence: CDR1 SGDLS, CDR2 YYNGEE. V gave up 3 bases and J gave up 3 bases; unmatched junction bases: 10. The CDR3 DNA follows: TGTGCCAGCAGCGCCTCCGGGACAGGGGGCGTCTTTGGAAACACCATATATTTT. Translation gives CASSASGTGGVFGNTIYF. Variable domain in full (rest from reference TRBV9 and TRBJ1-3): DSGVTQTPKHLITATGQRVTLRCSPRSGDLSVYWYQQSLDQGLQFLIQYYNGEERAKGNILERFSAQQFPDLHSELNLSSLELGDSALYFCASSASGTGGVFGNTIYFGEGSWLTVV.

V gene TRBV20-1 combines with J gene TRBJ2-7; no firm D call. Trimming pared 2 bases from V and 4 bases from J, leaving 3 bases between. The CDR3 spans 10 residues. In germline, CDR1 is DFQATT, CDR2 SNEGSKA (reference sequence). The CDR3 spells CSARPYEQYV. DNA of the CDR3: TGCAGTGCTAGACCATACGAGCAGTACGTC.

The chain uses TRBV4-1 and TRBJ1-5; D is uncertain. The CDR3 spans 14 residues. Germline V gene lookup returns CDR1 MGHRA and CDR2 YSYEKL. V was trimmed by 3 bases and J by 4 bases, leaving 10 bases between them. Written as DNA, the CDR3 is TGCGCCAGCAGCCAGCGCCCTAGAAATCAGCCCCAGCATTTT. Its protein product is CASSQRPRNQPQHF.

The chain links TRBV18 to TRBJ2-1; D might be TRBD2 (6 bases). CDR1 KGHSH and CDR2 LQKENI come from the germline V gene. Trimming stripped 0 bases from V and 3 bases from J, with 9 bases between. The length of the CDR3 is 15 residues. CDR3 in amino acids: CASSPPGGDYNEQFF. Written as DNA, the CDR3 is TGTGCCAGCTCACCACCGGGCGGGGACTACAATGAGCAGTTCTTC.

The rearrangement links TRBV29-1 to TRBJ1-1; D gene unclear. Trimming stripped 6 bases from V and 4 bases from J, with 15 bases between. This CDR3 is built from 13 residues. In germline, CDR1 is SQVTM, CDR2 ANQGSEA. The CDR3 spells CSVRETAPTEAFF. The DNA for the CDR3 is TGCAGCGTGCGGGAGACCGCTCCCACTGAAGCTTTCTTT.

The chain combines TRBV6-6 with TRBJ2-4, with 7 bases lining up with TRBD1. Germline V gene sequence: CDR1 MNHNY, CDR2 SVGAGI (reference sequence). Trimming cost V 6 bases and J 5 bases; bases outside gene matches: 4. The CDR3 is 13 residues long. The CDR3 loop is CASRPQGENIQYF. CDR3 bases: TGTGCCAGCAGACCCCAGGGGGAAAACATTCAGTACTTC.

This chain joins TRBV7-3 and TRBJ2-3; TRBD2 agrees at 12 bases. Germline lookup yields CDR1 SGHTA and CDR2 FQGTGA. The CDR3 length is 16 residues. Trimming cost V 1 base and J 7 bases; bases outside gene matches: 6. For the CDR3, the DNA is TGTGCCAGCAGCTTAAGTCCTAGCGGGGGGGCCTATACGCAGTATTTT. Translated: CASSLSPSGGAYTQYF.

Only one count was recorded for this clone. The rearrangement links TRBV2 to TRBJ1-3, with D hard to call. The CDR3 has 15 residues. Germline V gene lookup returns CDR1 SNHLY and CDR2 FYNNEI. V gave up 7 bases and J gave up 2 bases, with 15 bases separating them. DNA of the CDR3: TGTGCCAGCACCCCAAACTCACTCCCTGGAAACACCATATATTTT. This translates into CASTPNSLPGNTIYF.

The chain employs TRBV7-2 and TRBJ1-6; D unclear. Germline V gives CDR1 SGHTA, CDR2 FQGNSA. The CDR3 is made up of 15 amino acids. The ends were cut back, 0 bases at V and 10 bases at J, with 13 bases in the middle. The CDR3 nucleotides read TGTGCCAGCAGCTTAGCGTCGGGTGCTTACTCACCCCTCCACTTT. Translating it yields CASSLASGAYSPLHF.

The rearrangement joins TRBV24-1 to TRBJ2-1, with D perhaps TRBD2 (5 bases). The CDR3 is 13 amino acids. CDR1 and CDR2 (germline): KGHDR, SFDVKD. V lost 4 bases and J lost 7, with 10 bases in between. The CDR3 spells CATSEGSANEQFF. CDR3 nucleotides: TGTGCCACCAGTGAGGGTAGCGCGAATGAGCAGTTCTTC.

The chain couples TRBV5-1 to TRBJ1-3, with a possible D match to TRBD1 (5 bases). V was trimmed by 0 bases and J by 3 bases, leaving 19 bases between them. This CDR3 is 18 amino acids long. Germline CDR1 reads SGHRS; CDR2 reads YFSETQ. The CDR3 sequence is CASSLGSPQGLNGNTIYF. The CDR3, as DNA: TGCGCCAGCAGCTTGGGTTCCCCTCAGGGTCTGAATGGAAACACCATATATTTT.

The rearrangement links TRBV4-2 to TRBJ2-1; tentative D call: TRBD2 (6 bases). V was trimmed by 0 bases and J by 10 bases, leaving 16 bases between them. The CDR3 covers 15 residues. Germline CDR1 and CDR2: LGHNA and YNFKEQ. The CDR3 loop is CASSQDGGGIGEQFF. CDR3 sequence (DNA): TGTGCCAGCAGCCAAGACGGTGGGGGGATAGGGGAGCAGTTCTTC.

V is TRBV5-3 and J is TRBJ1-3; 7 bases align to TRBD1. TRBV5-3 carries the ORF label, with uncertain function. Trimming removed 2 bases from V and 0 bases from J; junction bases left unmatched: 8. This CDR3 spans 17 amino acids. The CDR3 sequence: CARSLWTGPHSGNTIYF. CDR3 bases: TGTGCCAGAAGCTTATGGACAGGACCACACTCTGGAAACACCATATATTTT.

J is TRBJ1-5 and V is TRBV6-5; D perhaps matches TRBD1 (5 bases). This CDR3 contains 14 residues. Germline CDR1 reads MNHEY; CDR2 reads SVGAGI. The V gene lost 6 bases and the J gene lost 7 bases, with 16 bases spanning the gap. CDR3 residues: CASSQSAGMQPQHF. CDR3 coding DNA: TGTGCCAGCAGCCAATCGGCAGGGATGCAGCCCCAGCATTTT.

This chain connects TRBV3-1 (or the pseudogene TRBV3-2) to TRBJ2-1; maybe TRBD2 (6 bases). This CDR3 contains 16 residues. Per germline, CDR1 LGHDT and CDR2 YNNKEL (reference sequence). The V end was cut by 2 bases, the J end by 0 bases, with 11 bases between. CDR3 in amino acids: CASSQSWRGSYNEQFF. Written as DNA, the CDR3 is TGTGCCAGCAGCCAATCCTGGCGGGGCTCCTACAATGAGCAGTTCTTC.

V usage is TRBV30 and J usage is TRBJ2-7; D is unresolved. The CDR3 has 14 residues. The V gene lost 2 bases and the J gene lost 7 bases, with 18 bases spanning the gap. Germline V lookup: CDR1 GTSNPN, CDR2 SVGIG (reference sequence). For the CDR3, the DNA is TGTGCCTGGAGTACGGCTACCCGTCCGAGGGAGCAGTACTTC. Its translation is CAWSTATRPREQYF.

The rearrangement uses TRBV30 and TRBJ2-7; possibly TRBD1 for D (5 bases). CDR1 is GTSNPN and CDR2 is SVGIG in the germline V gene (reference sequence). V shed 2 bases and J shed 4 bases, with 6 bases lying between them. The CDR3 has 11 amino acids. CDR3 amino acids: CAWSPGYEQYF. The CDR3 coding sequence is TGTGCCTGGAGTCCAGGGTACGAGCAGTACTTC.

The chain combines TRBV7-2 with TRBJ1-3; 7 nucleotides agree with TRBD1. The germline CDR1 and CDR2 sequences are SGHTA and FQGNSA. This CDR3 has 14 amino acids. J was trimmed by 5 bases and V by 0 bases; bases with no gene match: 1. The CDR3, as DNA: TGTGCCAGCAGCTTAGCAGGGGGCAGAAACACCATATATTTT. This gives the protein CASSLAGGRNTIYF. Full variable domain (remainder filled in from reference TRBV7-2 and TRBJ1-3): GAGVSQSPSNKVTEKGKDVELRCDPISGHTALYWYRQSLGQGLEFLIYFQGNSAPDKSGLPSDRFSAERTGGSVSTLTIQRTQQEDSAVYLCASSLAGGRNTIYFGEGSWLTVV.

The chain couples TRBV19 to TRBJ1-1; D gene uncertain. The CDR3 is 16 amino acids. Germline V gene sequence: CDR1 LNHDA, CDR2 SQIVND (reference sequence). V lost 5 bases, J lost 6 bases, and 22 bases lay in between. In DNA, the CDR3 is TGTGCCAGTAGTTTCCCCCGTGAGGCTGCGGTCTCTGAAGCTTTCTTT. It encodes CASSFPREAAVSEAFF.

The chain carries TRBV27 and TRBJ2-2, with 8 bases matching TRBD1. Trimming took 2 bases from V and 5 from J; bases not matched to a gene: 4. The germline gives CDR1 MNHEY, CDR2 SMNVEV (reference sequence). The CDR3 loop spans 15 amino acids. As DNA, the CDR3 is TGTGCCAGCAGTTTAGAGACAGGGGAGACCGGGGAGCTGTTTTTT. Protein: CASSLETGETGELFF.